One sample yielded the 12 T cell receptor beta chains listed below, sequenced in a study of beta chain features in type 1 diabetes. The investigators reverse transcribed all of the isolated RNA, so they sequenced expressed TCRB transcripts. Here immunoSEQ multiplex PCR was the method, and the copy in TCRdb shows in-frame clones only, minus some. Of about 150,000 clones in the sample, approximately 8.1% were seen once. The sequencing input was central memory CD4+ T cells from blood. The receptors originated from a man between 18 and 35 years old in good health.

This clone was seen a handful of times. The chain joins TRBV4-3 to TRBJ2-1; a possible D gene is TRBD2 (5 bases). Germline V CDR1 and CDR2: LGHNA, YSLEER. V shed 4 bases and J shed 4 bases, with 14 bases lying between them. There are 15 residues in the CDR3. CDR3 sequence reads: CASSLGLDPYNEQFF. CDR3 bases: TGCGCCAGCAGCCTAGGACTGGATCCATACAATGAGCAGTTCTTC.

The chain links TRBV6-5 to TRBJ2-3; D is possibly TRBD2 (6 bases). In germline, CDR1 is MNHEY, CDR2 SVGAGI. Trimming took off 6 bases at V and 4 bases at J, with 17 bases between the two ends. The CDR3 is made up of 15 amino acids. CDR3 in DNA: TGTGCCAGCAGGAGAGGTGGGAGGTTCGCAGATACGCAGTATTTT. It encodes CASRRGGRFADTQYF.

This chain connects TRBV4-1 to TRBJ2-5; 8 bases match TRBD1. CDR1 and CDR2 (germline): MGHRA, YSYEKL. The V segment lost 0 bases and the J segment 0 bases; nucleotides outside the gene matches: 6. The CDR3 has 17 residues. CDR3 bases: TGCGCCAGCAGCCAAGATTTGACAGGGGAACACCAAGAGACCCAGTACTTC. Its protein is CASSQDLTGEHQETQYF.

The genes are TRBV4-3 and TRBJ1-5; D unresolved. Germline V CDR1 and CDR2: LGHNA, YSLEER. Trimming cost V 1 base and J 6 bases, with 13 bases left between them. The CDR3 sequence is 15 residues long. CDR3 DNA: TGCGCCAGCAGCCAAGCGTATGGCTTGCCTCAGCCCCAGCATTTT. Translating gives CASSQAYGLPQPQHF.

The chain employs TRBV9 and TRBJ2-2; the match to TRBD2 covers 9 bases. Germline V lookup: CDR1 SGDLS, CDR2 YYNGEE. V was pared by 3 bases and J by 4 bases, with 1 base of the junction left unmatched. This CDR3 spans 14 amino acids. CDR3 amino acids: CASSAGLATGELFF. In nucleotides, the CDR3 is TGTGCCAGCAGCGCGGGACTAGCCACCGGGGAGCTGTTTTTT.

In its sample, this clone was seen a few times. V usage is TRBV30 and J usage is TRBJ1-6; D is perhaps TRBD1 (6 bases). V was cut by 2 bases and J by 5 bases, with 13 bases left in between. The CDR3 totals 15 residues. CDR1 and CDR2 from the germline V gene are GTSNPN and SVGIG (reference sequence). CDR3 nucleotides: TGTGCCTGGAGTTTGACAGGCCGGAATAATTCACCCCTCCACTTT. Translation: CAWSLTGRNNSPLHF.

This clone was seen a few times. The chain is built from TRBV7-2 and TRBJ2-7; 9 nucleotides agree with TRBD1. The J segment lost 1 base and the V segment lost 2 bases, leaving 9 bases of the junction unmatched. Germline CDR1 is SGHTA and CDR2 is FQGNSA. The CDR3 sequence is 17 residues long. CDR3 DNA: TGTGCCAGCAGCTTACCCTTGGACAGGGGTGGGTCCTACGAGCAGTACTTC. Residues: CASSLPLDRGGSYEQYF.

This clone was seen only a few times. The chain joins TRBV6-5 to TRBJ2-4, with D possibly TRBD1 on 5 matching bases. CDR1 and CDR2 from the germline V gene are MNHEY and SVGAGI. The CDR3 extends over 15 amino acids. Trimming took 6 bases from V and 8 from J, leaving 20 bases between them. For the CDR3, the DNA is TGTGCCAGCAGCCCGGGTCCCAGGGCGGTGGACATTCAGTACTTC. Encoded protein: CASSPGPRAVDIQYF.

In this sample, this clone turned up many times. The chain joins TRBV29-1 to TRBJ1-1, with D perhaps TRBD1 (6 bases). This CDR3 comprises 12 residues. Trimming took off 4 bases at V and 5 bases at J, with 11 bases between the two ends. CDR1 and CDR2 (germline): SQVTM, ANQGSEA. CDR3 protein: CSVARGGTEAFF. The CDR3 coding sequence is TGCAGCGTTGCCAGGGGAGGGACTGAAGCTTTCTTT.

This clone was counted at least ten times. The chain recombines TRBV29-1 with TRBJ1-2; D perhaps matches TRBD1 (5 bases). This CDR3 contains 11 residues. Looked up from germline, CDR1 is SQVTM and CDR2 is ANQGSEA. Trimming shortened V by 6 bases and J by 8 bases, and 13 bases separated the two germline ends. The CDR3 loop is CSVAAGRGYTF. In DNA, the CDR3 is TGCAGCGTGGCCGCGGGGCGGGGCTACACCTTC.

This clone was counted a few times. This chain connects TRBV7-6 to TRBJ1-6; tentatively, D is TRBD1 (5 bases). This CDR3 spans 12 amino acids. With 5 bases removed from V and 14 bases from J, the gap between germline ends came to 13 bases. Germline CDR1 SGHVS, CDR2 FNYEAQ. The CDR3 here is CASSPTTGSLHF. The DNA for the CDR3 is TGTGCCAGCAGCCCCACTACAGGATCCCTCCACTTT.

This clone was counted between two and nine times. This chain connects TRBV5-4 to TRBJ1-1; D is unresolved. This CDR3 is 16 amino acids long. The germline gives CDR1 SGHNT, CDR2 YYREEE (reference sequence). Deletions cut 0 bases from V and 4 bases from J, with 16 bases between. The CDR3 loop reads CASSLAAGKSVTEAFF. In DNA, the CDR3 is TGTGCCAGCAGCTTGGCCGCGGGGAAGTCGGTCACTGAAGCTTTCTTT.